A selection of T cell receptor beta chains follows, all from one sample in a study of shared clonotypes between healthy human individuals. Using immunoSEQ multiplex PCR, the repertoire was profiled, and TCRdb retains in-frame clones only, with some absent. The data contain 2,100,000 or so clones, 95% of them singletons. Source material: naive CD4+ T cells sorted from blood. The receptors were sampled from a man between 18 and 35 years old in good health. CDR3s include the opening cysteine and the closing phenylalanine or tryptophan. The D gene is left open where the match is weak. Clone size is given for some rows only: seen once, a few or many times, or a class if the clone is expanded.

v_gene	abundance	j_gene	d_gene	CDR3aa	CDR3nt
TRBV5-1	-	TRBJ2-1	TRBD2	CASSLATSGGLDEQFF	TGCGCCAGCAGCTTGGCGACTAGCGGGGGTCTCGATGAGCAGTTCTTC
TRBV5-1	-	TRBJ2-1	-	CASSLAGRADNEQFF	TGCGCCAGCAGCTTGGCGGGGAGAGCGGACAATGAGCAGTTCTTC
TRBV27	-	TRBJ2-3	TRBD2	CARKGTGAGPPDTQYF	TGTGCCAGGAAGGGTACGGGAGCGGGGCCCCCAGATACGCAGTATTTT
TRBV9	-	TRBJ1-2	-	CASSVDEFYGYTF	TGTGCCAGCAGCGTAGACGAGTTCTATGGCTACACCTTC
TRBV7-9	-	TRBJ2-4	-	CAVAPYIQYF	TGTGCCGTCGCGCCTTACATTCAGTACTTC
TRBV2	-	TRBJ1-1	-	CASSSEAGLTEAFF	TGTGCCAGCAGTTCTGAAGCAGGGTTAACTGAAGCTTTCTTT
TRBV5-4	-	TRBJ2-1	TRBD2	CASSLAGTIYNEQFF	TGTGCCAGCAGCTTGGCCGGGACTATCTACAATGAGCAGTTCTTC
TRBV13	once	TRBJ2-3	TRBD2	CASSSTGTSGTDTQYF	TGTGCCAGCAGCTCAACCGGGACTAGCGGAACAGATACGCAGTATTTT
TRBV7-8	-	TRBJ2-5	-	CASSLVGQETQYF	TGTGCCAGCAGCTTAGTGGGGCAAGAGACCCAGTACTTC
TRBV5-6	-	TRBJ1-2	-	CASSLASGDGYTF	TGTGCCAGCAGCTTGGCCTCCGGGGATGGCTACACCTTC
TRBV5-1	once	TRBJ1-5	-	CASSSGGSNQPQHF	TGCGCCAGCAGCTCTGGGGGAAGCAATCAGCCCCAGCATTTT
TRBV5-1	once	TRBJ2-1	TRBD1	CASSPGQGSGNEQFF	TGCGCCAGCAGCCCGGGACAGGGTTCGGGCAATGAGCAGTTCTTC
TRBV4-1	-	TRBJ2-5	TRBD2	CASSRGLAGGPFNQETQYF	TGCGCCAGCAGCCGAGGACTAGCGGGAGGGCCATTCAATCAAGAGACCCAGTACTTC
TRBV19	-	TRBJ1-2	-	CASSSGNTNYGYTF	TGTGCCAGTAGTTCGGGAAATACTAACTATGGCTACACCTTC
TRBV10-3	-	TRBJ2-3	-	CAISEKVARHTQYF	TGTGCCATCAGTGAGAAGGTCGCCCGACATACGCAGTATTTT
TRBV7-8	-	TRBJ2-2	-	CASSFANTGELFF	TGTGCCAGCAGTTTCGCGAACACCGGGGAGCTGTTTTTT
TRBV5-4	few	TRBJ1-1	-	CASSLQGMNTEAFF	TGTGCCAGCAGCTTGCAGGGGATGAACACTGAAGCTTTCTTT
TRBV6-1	-	TRBJ1-2	TRBD1	CASSENRGRDGYTF	TGTGCCAGCAGTGAGAACAGGGGAAGGGATGGCTACACCTTC
TRBV30	-	TRBJ2-7	-	CAWNRLLGYEQYF	TGTGCCTGGAATCGCCTTCTAGGGTACGAGCAGTACTTC